A single sample gave rise to the 27 T cell receptor beta chains below, sequenced in a study of blood T cell repertoires in COVID-19. Profiled with immunoSEQ multiplex PCR; TCRdb holds only in-frame clones, not every one. The profile shows approximately 38,000 clones, 75% to 90% of them singletons. The specimen sequenced was peripheral blood. These TCRs come from a man in his thirties or forties with active or convalescent COVID-19.

The chain combines TRBV10-3 with TRBJ2-5, with 7 bases identical to TRBD1. Germline CDR1 ENHRY, CDR2 SYGVKD. The CDR3 covers 17 residues. V lost 3 bases, J lost 0 bases, and 10 bases stayed unmatched. The CDR3 loop is CAISDLGNRGYQETQYF. The CDR3 DNA sequence: TGTGCCATCAGTGACCTCGGAAACAGGGGCTACCAAGAGACCCAGTACTTC.

The chain joins TRBV5-5 to TRBJ2-7; 9 bases line up with TRBD1. This CDR3 region has 15 residues. From germline, CDR1 is SGHKS and CDR2 YYEKEE (reference sequence). The V and J ends lost 3 bases and 2 bases, in that order; junction bases with no gene match: 6. DNA of the CDR3: TGTGCCAGCAGCTGGATCCGGGACAGGGCCTACGAGCAGTACTTC. The encoded protein is CASSWIRDRAYEQYF.

The V call is TRBV5-1, the J call TRBJ1-1; a possible D gene is TRBD1 (5 bases). There are 15 residues in the CDR3. Looked up from germline, CDR1 is SGHRS and CDR2 is YFSETQ. Trimming took 4 bases from V and 0 from J, leaving 13 bases between them. The CDR3 coding sequence is TGCGCCAGCAGCCAGGGCCGCAACATGAACACTGAAGCTTTCTTT. Protein product: CASSQGRNMNTEAFF.

This chain connects TRBV7-3 to TRBJ2-2; D gene unclear. Germline V gene data show CDR1 as SGHTA and CDR2 as FQGTGA. V shed 8 bases and J shed 0 bases, with 7 bases lying between them. The CDR3 consists of 13 residues. For the CDR3, the DNA is TGTGCCAGCTCGCGGCCGAACACCGGGGAGCTGTTTTTT. Translation: CASSRPNTGELFF. Together with reference TRBV7-3 and TRBJ2-2, the CDR3 gives the full variable domain: GAGVSQTPSNKVTEKGKYVELRCDPISGHTALYWYRQSLGQGPEFLIYFQGTGAADDSGLPNDRFFAVRPEGSVSTLKIQRTERGDSAVYLCASSRPNTGELFFGEGSRLTVL.

The gene calls are TRBV27 and TRBJ2-7; the D gene is possibly TRBD1 (5 bases). The CDR3 consists of 13 residues. Germline V lookup: CDR1 MNHEY, CDR2 SMNVEV (reference sequence). The ends were cut back, 5 bases at V and 6 bases at J, with 14 bases in the middle. The CDR3 spells CASSPTSQGEQYF. Written as DNA, the CDR3 is TGTGCCAGCAGTCCGACATCTCAGGGCGAGCAGTACTTC.

The rearrangement links TRBV4-1 to TRBJ1-3; possibly TRBD1 for D (6 bases). The CDR3 runs to 15 residues. V was trimmed by 6 bases and J by 1 base, leaving 13 bases between them. Germline V gives CDR1 MGHRA, CDR2 YSYEKL. Written as DNA, the CDR3 is TGCGCCAGCAGGTTCAAGGACAGTTCTGGAAACACCATATATTTT. Translation: CASRFKDSSGNTIYF.

This chain links TRBV19 with TRBJ2-2, with 15 positions matching TRBD2. Germline assignment: CDR1 LNHDA and CDR2 SQIVND (reference sequence). The CDR3 has 17 residues. Trimming cost V 5 bases and J 3 bases; bases outside gene matches: 4. The CDR3 DNA reads as TGTGCCAGTAGTTCGGGACTAGCGGGGGGCCACACCGGGGAGCTGTTTTTT. It is translated as CASSSGLAGGHTGELFF.

The chain carries TRBV29-1 and TRBJ1-5, with 9 bases matching TRBD1. The CDR3 contains 14 residues. V shed 7 bases, J shed 3 bases, and the junction held 7 bases outside the gene matches. Germline V gene data show CDR1 as SQVTM and CDR2 as ANQGSEA. DNA of the CDR3: TGCAGCGCAACGGGACAGGGCCTCAATCAGCCCCAGCATTTT. Translation: CSATGQGLNQPQHF.

The genes are TRBV9 and TRBJ2-1; weak D call: TRBD2 (5 bases). V shed 0 bases and J shed 4 bases, with 11 bases lying between them. The CDR3 totals 15 residues. CDR1 is SGDLS, CDR2 YYNGEE, per germline. The CDR3 DNA reads as TGTGCCAGCAGCGTAGGAGGGTTGGATTACAATGAGCAGTTCTTC. Encoded protein: CASSVGGLDYNEQFF.

The gene calls are TRBV25-1 and TRBJ1-1, with a tentative D call TRBD1 (6 bases). Germline assignment: CDR1 MGHDK and CDR2 SYGVNS. This CDR3 region has 15 residues. V was pared by 3 bases and J by 1 base, with 12 bases between. The CDR3 region is CASSDWGGRNTEAFF. The CDR3 DNA is TGTGCCAGCAGTGATTGGGGGGGGCGGAACACTGAAGCTTTCTTT.

This clone was seen only once. The genes are TRBV7-8 and TRBJ1-5, with a weak D call TRBD1 (5 bases). The CDR3 totals 15 residues. From germline, CDR1 is SGHVS and CDR2 FQNEAQ. V shed 4 bases and J shed 3 bases, with 13 bases lying between them. DNA of the CDR3: TGTGCCAGCAGCTCCAGCGGGACTGCCAATCAGCCCCAGCATTTT. It specifies CASSSSGTANQPQHF.

The gene calls are TRBV2 and TRBJ1-2; D remains ambiguous. V was cut by 3 bases and J by 4 bases, with 15 bases left in between. The CDR3 consists of 15 residues. Per the germline V gene, CDR1 is SNHLY and CDR2 is FYNNEI. The CDR3 is CASSDRSYYSYGYTF. The CDR3 bases are TGTGCCAGCAGTGATCGTAGTTATTACAGCTATGGCTACACCTTC.

The gene calls are TRBV27 and TRBJ1-4; weak D call: TRBD1 (5 bases). The CDR3 totals 13 residues. Germline assignment: CDR1 MNHEY and CDR2 SMNVEV (reference sequence). Trimming shortened V by 6 bases and J by 8 bases, and 13 bases separated the two germline ends. The CDR3 reads CASSGGTVEKLFF. CDR3 sequence (DNA): TGTGCCAGCAGCGGGGGAACAGTCGAAAAACTGTTTTTT.

This clone was counted a single time. The chain has TRBV18 and TRBJ2-1, with 8 bases identical to TRBD1. Losses at the gene ends were 5 bases for V and 6 bases for J; bases not matched to a gene: 9. Germline V CDR1 and CDR2: KGHSH, LQKENI. CDR3 length: 15 residues. CDR3 bases: TGTGCCAGCTCATTGACGACAGGGGTCTCCAATGAGCAGTTCTTC. Amino acids: CASSLTTGVSNEQFF.

This chain links TRBV18 with TRBJ1-1; a weak D match, TRBD1 (5 bases). V dropped 3 bases and J dropped 4 bases, with 15 bases sitting between them. This CDR3 contains 15 residues. Germline lookup yields CDR1 KGHSH and CDR2 LQKENI. CDR3 coding DNA: TGTGCCAGCTCACCGCCGAGCAGGGAAAGCACTGAAGCTTTCTTT. It encodes CASSPPSRESTEAFF. Supplemented by reference TRBV18 and TRBJ1-1, the full variable domain reads NAGVMQNPRHLVRRRGQEARLRCSPMKGHSHVYWYRQLPEEGLKFMVYLQKENIIDESGMPKERFSAEFPKEGPSILRIQQVVRGDSAAYFCASSPPSRESTEAFFGQGTRLTVV.

The rearrangement uses TRBV6-1 and TRBJ2-1; TRBD1 matches 9 bases. Germline CDR1 is MNHNS and CDR2 is SASEGT. Unmatched junction bases numbered 19, after V lost 1 base and J lost 9 bases. The CDR3 spans 19 residues. This CDR3 is CASSEDGTGTFLDLSEQFF. The CDR3 DNA reads TGTGCCAGCAGTGAAGATGGGACAGGGACGTTTCTCGACCTTAGTGAGCAGTTCTTC.

This rearrangement joins TRBV6-2 or TRBV6-3 to TRBJ2-1; 10 bases are a match to TRBD2. Looked up from germline, CDR1 is MNHEY and CDR2 is SVGEGT. This CDR3 has 19 residues. V lost 6 bases to trimming and J lost 3 bases; unmatched junction nucleotides: 17. CDR3 sequence (DNA): TGTGCCAGCAGCAGTTACTTTGTTAGCGGGAGGACATACTACAATGAGCAGTTCTTC. Translating gives CASSSYFVSGRTYYNEQFF.

The rearrangement joins TRBV10-3 to TRBJ1-2; TRBD1 matches at 9 bases. CDR3 length equals 11 residues. Looked up from germline, CDR1 is ENHRY and CDR2 is SYGVKD. The V segment lost 11 bases and the J segment 8 bases; nucleotides outside the gene matches: 6. The CDR3 bases are TGTGCCGTTGGACAGGGGAACGGCTACACCTTC. This codes for CAVGQGNGYTF.

The chain is built from TRBV6-5 and TRBJ1-2; TRBD1 is a possible D gene (6 bases). The CDR3 contains 15 residues. CDR1 is MNHEY and CDR2 is SVGAGI in the germline V gene. V lost 5 bases, J lost 5 bases, and 18 bases lay in between. The CDR3 DNA sequence: TGTGCCAGCAGTACGGGCGGCAGGGGTGGGTATGGCTACACCTTC. It specifies CASSTGGRGGYGYTF.

V is TRBV2 and J is TRBJ1-2; a possible D gene is TRBD1 (6 bases). This CDR3 is built from 14 residues. Germline lookup yields CDR1 SNHLY and CDR2 FYNNEI. V dropped 7 bases and J dropped 2 bases, with 14 bases sitting between them. The CDR3 sequence: CASTGQTQNYGYTF. The CDR3, as DNA: TGTGCCAGCACTGGACAGACCCAAAACTATGGCTACACCTTC.

The chain recombines TRBV5-1 with TRBJ2-3; D may be TRBD1 (6 bases). The germline V gene encodes CDR1 SGHRS and CDR2 YFSETQ. CDR3 length: 17 amino acids. V was cut by 0 bases and J by 2 bases, with 16 bases left in between. DNA of the CDR3: TGCGCCAGCAGCTTGGCCGTCGGACAGAGCTACACAGATACGCAGTATTTT. Protein sequence: CASSLAVGQSYTDTQYF.

This clone was seen more than once but under ten times. V gene TRBV6-5 combines with J gene TRBJ1-2; maybe TRBD1 (6 bases). The V end lost 5 bases, the J end lost 0 bases, and 10 bases lay between the germline ends. Germline V lookup: CDR1 MNHEY, CDR2 SVGAGI. The CDR3 spans 14 residues. The CDR3 sequence: CASSPDRTNYGYTF. The CDR3, as DNA: TGTGCCAGCAGTCCGGACAGAACTAACTATGGCTACACCTTC.

This sequence joins TRBV14 and TRBJ1-3; D is possibly TRBD1 (6 bases). CDR3 length: 16 residues. Looked up from germline, CDR1 is SGHDN and CDR2 is FVKESK. Trimming left V 6 bases short and J 2 bases short, with 17 bases between. The CDR3 coding sequence is TGTGCCAGCAGTCACTTATTTACAGGGACTGGAAACACCATATATTTT. Translation: CASSHLFTGTGNTIYF.

The V gene is TRBV29-1, the J gene TRBJ1-5; D is perhaps TRBD1 (5 bases). From germline, CDR1 is SQVTM and CDR2 ANQGSEA. Trimming pared 4 bases from V and 0 bases from J, leaving 16 bases between. This CDR3 is 16 amino acids long. CDR3 residues: CSVVVPLTDSNQPQHF. In DNA form, the CDR3 reads TGCAGCGTTGTAGTCCCCTTGACAGATAGCAATCAGCCCCAGCATTTT.

This chain links TRBV7-8 with TRBJ1-6; no reliable D call. Trimming took off 2 bases at V and 0 bases at J, with 8 bases between the two ends. The V gene's germline CDR1 is SGHVS and CDR2 FQNEAQ. There are 16 residues in the CDR3. In DNA form, the CDR3 reads TGTGCCAGCAGCTTATATGTAAACTCCTATAATTCACCCCTCCACTTT. Residues: CASSLYVNSYNSPLHF.

The V and J genes are TRBV7-3 and TRBJ1-4, with D hard to call. The germline V gene encodes CDR1 SGHTA and CDR2 FQGTGA. The V end was cut by 5 bases, the J end by 4 bases, with 11 bases between. This CDR3 is built from 14 residues. CDR3 sequence reads: CASSEEYLNEKLFF. The DNA for the CDR3 is TGTGCCAGCAGCGAGGAGTACCTTAATGAAAAACTGTTTTTT.

This chain uses TRBV5-4 with TRBJ2-7, with 10 bases aligning to TRBD2. The CDR3 is 16 residues long. Germline assignment: CDR1 SGHNT and CDR2 YYREEE (reference sequence). The trim removed 0 bases at V and 3 bases at J, leaving 6 bases unmatched. CDR3 amino acids: CASSLGARTSGYEQYF. The CDR3 DNA sequence: TGTGCCAGCAGCTTGGGGGCCAGGACTAGCGGCTACGAGCAGTACTTC.